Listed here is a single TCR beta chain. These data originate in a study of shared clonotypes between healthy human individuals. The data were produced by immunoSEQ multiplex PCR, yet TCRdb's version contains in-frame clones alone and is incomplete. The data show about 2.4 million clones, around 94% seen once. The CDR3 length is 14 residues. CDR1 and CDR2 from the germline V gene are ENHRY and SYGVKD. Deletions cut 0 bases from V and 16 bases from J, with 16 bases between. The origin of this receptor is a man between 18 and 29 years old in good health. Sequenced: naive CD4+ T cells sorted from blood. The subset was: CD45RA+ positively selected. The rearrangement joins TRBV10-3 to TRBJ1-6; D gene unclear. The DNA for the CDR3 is TGTGCCATCAGTGAGTCGACCACGGCCCACCTACTCCACTTT. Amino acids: CAISESTTAHLLHF.